The sequence of this T cell receptor (beta chain) was determined in a study of blood T cell repertoires in COVID-19. Looking at the study overall: Acute-phase and convalescent COVID-19 samples originated in the United States, Italy and Spain. Sources were T cells, B-cell-depleted T cells, or PBMCs; the material itself was cDNA or gDNA.

The data were produced by immunoSEQ multiplex PCR, yet TCRdb's version contains in-frame clones alone and is incomplete. The sample includes some 300,000 clones, around 90% of them seen just once. With V trimmed by 3 bases and J by 4 bases, 9 bases remained unmatched. This CDR3 contains 16 residues. Germline V CDR1 and CDR2: LNHNV, YYDKDF (reference sequence). V and J are TRBV15 and TRBJ2-7; TRBD1 aligns across 10 bases. Sequencing was performed on peripheral blood. This TCR was sampled from a woman aged 40-49 years with COVID-19, enrolled during active disease. The CDR3 DNA follows: TGTGCCACCAGCAGTCCCGGGACAGGGGAGATGTACGAGCAGTACTTC. This sequence encodes CATSSPGTGEMYEQYF.